This T cell receptor (beta chain) was retrieved from a study of blood T cells in healthy people across ages. The germline V gene has CDR1 MNHNS and CDR2 SASEGT. The CDR3 loop spans 17 amino acids. With 4 bases removed from V and 8 bases from J, the gap between germline ends came to 24 bases. A sample-barcoded 5' primer and a J-beta primer mix were used in a second PCR of about 7 to 12 cycles. TCRdb reprocessed the 5' RACE reads with MiXCR, giving one entry per CDR3 protein. The table records about 1,400,000 distinct CDR3 sequences, roughly 40% of them present only once. In its sample, this clonotype was seen a few times.

The receptor's source is a young woman in good health. This chain uses TRBV6-1 with TRBJ2-1; D possibly corresponds to TRBD2 (5 bases). Material: blood. The chain's CDR3 is CASSAESWRNTPHEQFF. CDR3 sequence (DNA): TGTGCCAGCAGTGCCGAATCTTGGAGGAACACACCCCATGAGCAGTTCTTC.